The sequence of this T cell receptor beta chain was determined in a study of cytomegalovirus exposure and HLA in healthy donors. Of note for this clone: What it recognizes is unknown.

The PCR contained 60 Vbeta and 13 Jbeta primers. Assay used: immunoSEQ multiplex PCR; TCRdb lists only in-frame clones, some missing. Here the sample spans around 120,000 clones, around 84% being singletons. Study-level points and caveats: Previously analyzed data showed that most TCR beta V segments were productive at a frequency of about 87% or about 30%. Later, an analysis showed that TCR beta chains associated with HLA were more clonally expanded than others that were equally common. With later analysis, a missense DCLRE1C variant became linked to TCR beta V- and J-gene trimming. When a later analysis was performed, an Asian-associated ancestry cluster reportedly had fewer N-insertions than the approximately 700-donor mean.

This sequence was found in a woman in her thirties or forties in good health and CMV-seronegative. Sequencing was carried out using PBMCs.

Here the CDR3 reads CAISLLAGEQETQYF. The CDR3 bases are TGTGCCATCAGTTTACTAGCGGGAGAGCAAGAGACCCAGTACTTC. The chain links TRBV10-3 to TRBJ2-5, with TRBD2 identical over 11 bases. CDR3 length: 15 residues. Trimming cost V 5 bases and J 2 bases; bases outside gene matches: 4. Germline CDR1 and CDR2: ENHRY and SYGVKD.